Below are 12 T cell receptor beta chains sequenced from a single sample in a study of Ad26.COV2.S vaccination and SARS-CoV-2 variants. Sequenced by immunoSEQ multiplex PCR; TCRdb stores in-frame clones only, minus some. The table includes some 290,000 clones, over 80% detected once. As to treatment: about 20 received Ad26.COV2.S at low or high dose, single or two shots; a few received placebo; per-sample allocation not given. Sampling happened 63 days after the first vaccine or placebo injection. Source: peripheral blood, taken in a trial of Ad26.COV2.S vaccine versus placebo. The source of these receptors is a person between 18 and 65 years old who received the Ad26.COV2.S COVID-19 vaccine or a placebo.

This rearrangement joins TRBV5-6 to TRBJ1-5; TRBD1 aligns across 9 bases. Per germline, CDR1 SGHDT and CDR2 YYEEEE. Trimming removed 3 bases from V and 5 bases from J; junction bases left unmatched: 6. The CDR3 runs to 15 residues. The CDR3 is CASSSQGAGYQPQHF. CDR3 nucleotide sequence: TGTGCCAGCAGCTCACAGGGGGCTGGATATCAGCCCCAGCATTTT.

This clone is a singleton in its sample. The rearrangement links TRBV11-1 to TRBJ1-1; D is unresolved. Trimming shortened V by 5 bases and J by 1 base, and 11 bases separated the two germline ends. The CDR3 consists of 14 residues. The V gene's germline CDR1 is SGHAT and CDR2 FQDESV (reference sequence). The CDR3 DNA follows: TGTGCCAGCAGCACCAACCAGAAGAACACTGAAGCTTTCTTT. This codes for CASSTNQKNTEAFF. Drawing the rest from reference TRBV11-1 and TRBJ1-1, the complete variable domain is EAEVAQSPRYKITEKSQAVAFWCDPISGHATLYWYRQILGQGPELLVQFQDESVVDDSQLPKDRFSAERLKGVDSTLKIQPAELGDSAMYLCASSTNQKNTEAFFGQGTRLTVV.

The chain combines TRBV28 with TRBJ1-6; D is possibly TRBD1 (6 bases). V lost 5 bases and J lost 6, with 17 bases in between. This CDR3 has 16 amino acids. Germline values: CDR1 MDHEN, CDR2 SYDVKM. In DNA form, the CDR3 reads TGTGCCAGCAGTCCGGTCGGACAGCTTAGTAATTCACCCCTCCACTTT. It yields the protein CASSPVGQLSNSPLHF.

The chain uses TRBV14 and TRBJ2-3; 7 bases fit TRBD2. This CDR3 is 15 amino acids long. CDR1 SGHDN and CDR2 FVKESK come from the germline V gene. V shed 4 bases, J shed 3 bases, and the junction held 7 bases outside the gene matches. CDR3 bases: TGTGCCAGCAGCCCTGGACTAGTTATAACAGATACGCAGTATTTT. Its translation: CASSPGLVITDTQYF.

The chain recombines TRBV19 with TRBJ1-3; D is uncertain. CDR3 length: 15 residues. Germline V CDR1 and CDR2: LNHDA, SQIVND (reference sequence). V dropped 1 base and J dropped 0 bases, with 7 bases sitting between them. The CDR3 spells CASSIGGSSGNTIYF. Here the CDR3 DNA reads TGTGCCAGTAGTATAGGTGGGAGCTCTGGAAACACCATATATTTT.

The CDR3 spells CSVDTGGDEQYF. The CDR3 DNA sequence: TGCAGCGTAGATACAGGGGGCGACGAGCAGTACTTC. This sequence joins TRBV29-1 and TRBJ2-7, with TRBD1 identical over 9 bases. CDR3 length: 12 amino acids. The V gene's germline CDR1 is SQVTM and CDR2 ANQGSEA. V dropped 6 bases and J dropped 5; count of bases not matched to a gene: 5.

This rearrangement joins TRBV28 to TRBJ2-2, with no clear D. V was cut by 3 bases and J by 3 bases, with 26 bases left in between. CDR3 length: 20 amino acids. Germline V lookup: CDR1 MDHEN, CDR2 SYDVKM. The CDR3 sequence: CASSFVGIITTTIDTGELFF. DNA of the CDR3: TGTGCCAGCAGTTTCGTTGGAATTATTACAACCACGATCGACACCGGGGAGCTGTTTTTT.

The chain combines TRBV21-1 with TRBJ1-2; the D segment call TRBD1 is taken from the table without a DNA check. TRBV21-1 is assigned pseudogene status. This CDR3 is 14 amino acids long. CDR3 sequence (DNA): TGTGCCAGCAGCGCCCGGACAGGGGACAATGGCTACACCTTC. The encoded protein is CASSARTGDNGYTF.

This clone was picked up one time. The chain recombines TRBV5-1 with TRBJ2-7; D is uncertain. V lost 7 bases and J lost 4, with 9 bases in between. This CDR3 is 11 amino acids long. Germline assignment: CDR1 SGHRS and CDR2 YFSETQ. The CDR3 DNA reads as TGCGCCAGCCGCAGAGAATACGAGCAGTACTTC. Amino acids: CASRREYEQYF.

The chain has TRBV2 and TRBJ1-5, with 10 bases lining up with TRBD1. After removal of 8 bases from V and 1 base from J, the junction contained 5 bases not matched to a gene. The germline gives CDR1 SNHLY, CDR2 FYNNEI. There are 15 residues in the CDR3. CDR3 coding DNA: TGTGCCAGCGCCGGACAGGGGGGCAGCAATCAGCCCCAGCATTTT. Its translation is CASAGQGGSNQPQHF.

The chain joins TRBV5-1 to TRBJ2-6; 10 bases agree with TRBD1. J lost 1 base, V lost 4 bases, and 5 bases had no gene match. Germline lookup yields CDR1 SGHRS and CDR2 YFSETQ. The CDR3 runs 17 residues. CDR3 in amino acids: CASSPRTGGSGANVLTF. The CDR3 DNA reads TGCGCCAGCAGCCCAAGGACAGGGGGTTCTGGGGCCAACGTCCTGACTTTC.

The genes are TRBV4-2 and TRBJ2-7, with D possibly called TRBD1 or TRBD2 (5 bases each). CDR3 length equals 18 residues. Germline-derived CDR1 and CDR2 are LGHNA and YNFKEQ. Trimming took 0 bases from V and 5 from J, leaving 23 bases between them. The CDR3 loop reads CASSQDWHQGTRRDEQYF. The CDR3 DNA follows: TGTGCCAGCAGCCAAGATTGGCACCAAGGGACCCGAAGAGACGAGCAGTACTTC.